This entry is about one TCR beta chain. Its antigen is unknown. PCR amplification relied on 60 Vbeta primers (plus 13 Jbeta primers). Method: immunoSEQ multiplex PCR; TCRdb's copy keeps in-frame clones and lacks some. The sample has approximately 190,000 clones, approximately 80% seen once. The sample belongs to a study of cytomegalovirus exposure and HLA in healthy donors. Findings and caveats of the study: A later analysis found TCR association rates differed by HLA locus, highest for DRB1 and lowest for HLA-C. Highly shared sequence variants in one cluster were likely a sequencing artifact. Among immune exposure information, only CMV serostatus was available.

Sequencing input: PBMCs. The TCR was taken from a woman aged 45 to 65 in good health and CMV-seropositive.

CDR3 region: CASSSLAGALAEQYF. In nucleotides, the CDR3 is TGTGCCAGCTCATCACTAGCGGGGGCCCTGGCCGAGCAGTACTTC. The chain uses TRBV18 and TRBJ2-7; 11 bases line up with TRBD2. Germline V CDR1 and CDR2: KGHSH, LQKENI. V lost 5 bases and J lost 6; bases outside the gene matches: 9. The CDR3 extends over 15 amino acids.